This record concerns one T cell receptor beta chain sequence. Those enrolled in Seattle joined during active infection and were followed longitudinally afterward. TCRdb keeps only in-frame clones here, not all; method: immunoSEQ multiplex PCR. The data show about 62,000 clones, around 91% seen once. This entry is derived from a study of blood T cell repertoires in COVID-19. The CDR3 runs to 14 residues. Looked up from germline, CDR1 is SGHTA and CDR2 is FQGNSA. Trimming removed 3 bases from V and 8 bases from J; junction bases left unmatched: 6. Sequencing input: peripheral blood. The TCR comes from a woman aged 55 to 70 with COVID-19, enrolled during active disease. The rearrangement joins TRBV7-2 to TRBJ2-1; 8 positions agree with TRBD2. This chain's CDR3 is CASSFSGIVYEQFF. CDR3 sequence (DNA): TGTGCCAGCAGCTTTAGCGGGATTGTCTATGAGCAGTTCTTC.